These T cell receptor beta chains were read from a single sample in a study of blood T cells in healthy people across ages. A single record per CDR3 protein comes from TCRdb applying MiXCR to the 5' RACE reads. Seen here are hundreds of thousands of distinct CDR3 sequences, more than 55% observed once, and the top ten hold roughly 24%. The specimen sequenced was blood. The receptors here all came from a man between 35 and 55 years old in good health. Both conserved end residues are part of each CDR3. Each record gives: V gene, D gene, clone size, J gene, CDR3 DNA, CDR3 protein. D genes are given only for firm matches. Not all rows give a size; the values are once, few, many and, for expanded clones, a class.

V gene: TRBV10-3; D gene: TRBD1; clone size: few; J gene: TRBJ2-6; CDR3 DNA: TGTGCCATCAGTGAGTCGACAGGGGATCGCTCTGGGGCCAACGTCCTGACTTTC; CDR3 protein: CAISESTGDRSGANVLTF
V gene: TRBV16; D gene: .; clone size: once; J gene: TRBJ1-1; CDR3 DNA: TGTGCCAGCAGCTCCATTTATGGGAACACTGAAGCTTTCTTT; CDR3 protein: CASSSIYGNTEAFF
V gene: TRBV9; D gene: TRBD1; clone size: .; J gene: TRBJ1-1; CDR3 DNA: TGTGCCAGCAGCGCAGGGACAGGGGGCTTCACTGAAGCTTTCTTT; CDR3 protein: CASSAGTGGFTEAFF
V gene: TRBV7-9; D gene: .; clone size: .; J gene: TRBJ2-6; CDR3 DNA: TGTGCCAGCAGCCCCCTACGGGGGGCCAACGTCCTGACTTTC; CDR3 protein: CASSPLRGANVLTF
V gene: TRBV7-9; D gene: .; clone size: .; J gene: TRBJ1-2; CDR3 DNA: TGTGCCAGTAACTGTGGCTACACCTTC; CDR3 protein: CASNCGYTF
V gene: TRBV6-6; D gene: .; clone size: few; J gene: TRBJ1-5; CDR3 DNA: TGTGCCAGCAGTAACGGGGGGATTCAGCCCCAGCATTTT; CDR3 protein: CASSNGGIQPQHF
V gene: TRBV4-3; D gene: TRBD2; clone size: .; J gene: TRBJ2-7; CDR3 DNA: TGCGCCAGCAGCCAAGGGGCGGGAGTTATCCCCTACGAGCAGTACTTC; CDR3 protein: CASSQGAGVIPYEQYF
V gene: TRBV28; D gene: TRBD1; clone size: many; J gene: TRBJ2-7; CDR3 DNA: TGTGCCAGCAGCTTCCAGGGGGCCTACGAGCAGTACTTC; CDR3 protein: CASSFQGAYEQYF
V gene: TRBV20-1; D gene: TRBD2; clone size: .; J gene: TRBJ2-5; CDR3 DNA: TGCAGTGCTCTACTACTAGCGTACGAGACCCAGTACTTC; CDR3 protein: CSALLLAYETQYF
V gene: TRBV6-5; D gene: .; clone size: .; J gene: TRBJ2-1; CDR3 DNA: TGTGCCAGCAGGACGATAGACAGGTACAATGAGCAGTTCTTC; CDR3 protein: CASRTIDRYNEQFF
V gene: TRBV27; D gene: .; clone size: .; J gene: TRBJ1-3; CDR3 DNA: TGTGCCAGCAGTTTGCGAGGTTCTGGAAACACCATATATTTT; CDR3 protein: CASSLRGSGNTIYF
V gene: TRBV28; D gene: .; clone size: .; J gene: TRBJ2-7; CDR3 DNA: TGTGCCAGCATTGGGGACATGTTCATCTCGAGCTCCTACGAGCAGTACTTC; CDR3 protein: CASIGDMFISSSYEQYF
V gene: TRBV20-1; D gene: TRBD1; clone size: .; J gene: TRBJ1-2; CDR3 DNA: TGCAGTGCTGAAGGACAGGGTACCCTCTATGGCTACACCTTC; CDR3 protein: CSAEGQGTLYGYTF
V gene: TRBV28; D gene: .; clone size: medium-sized; J gene: TRBJ2-7; CDR3 DNA: TGTGCCAGCGGCAGGACGGTCGTTCCCTACGAGCAGTACTTC; CDR3 protein: CASGRTVVPYEQYF
V gene: TRBV5-1; D gene: .; clone size: few; J gene: TRBJ2-5; CDR3 DNA: TGCGCCAGCAGCGACCCGGGAAGAGCCAAAGAGACCCAGTACTTC; CDR3 protein: CASSDPGRAKETQYF
V gene: TRBV7-2; D gene: .; clone size: .; J gene: TRBJ1-5; CDR3 DNA: TGTGCCAGCAGCTTAGGGGGAATGGGTCAGCCCCAGCATTTT; CDR3 protein: CASSLGGMGQPQHF
V gene: TRBV7-6; D gene: .; clone size: few; J gene: TRBJ2-5; CDR3 DNA: TGTGCCAGCAGTCGGGTGCCCCAAGAGACCCAGTACTTC; CDR3 protein: CASSRVPQETQYF
V gene: TRBV20-1; D gene: TRBD1; clone size: .; J gene: TRBJ1-6; CDR3 DNA: TGCAGTGCTAGCGCGTTGGGGGCAGGGGGCCATAATTCACCCCTCCACTTT; CDR3 protein: CSASALGAGGHNSPLHF
V gene: TRBV2; D gene: .; clone size: .; J gene: TRBJ1-6; CDR3 DNA: TGTGCCGGCAGCCGACCCTACAATTCACCCCTCCACTTT; CDR3 protein: CAGSRPYNSPLHF
V gene: TRBV7-2; D gene: .; clone size: .; J gene: TRBJ2-1; CDR3 DNA: TGTGCCAGCAGCTTAGCGCCAGCCTACAATGAGCAGTTCTTC; CDR3 protein: CASSLAPAYNEQFF
V gene: TRBV6-6; D gene: TRBD2; clone size: few; J gene: TRBJ2-7; CDR3 DNA: TGTGCCAGCAGTCACCACTCCGGGACTAGCGGGTCCTACGAGCAGTACTTC; CDR3 protein: CASSHHSGTSGSYEQYF
V gene: TRBV20-1; D gene: TRBD2; clone size: many; J gene: TRBJ2-5; CDR3 DNA: TGCAGTGCTAGTGAACTAGCGGGGAGGTACCAAGAGACCCAGTACTTC; CDR3 protein: CSASELAGRYQETQYF
V gene: TRBV7-6; D gene: TRBD1; clone size: .; J gene: TRBJ1-1; CDR3 DNA: TGTGCCAGCAGCGACTCGACAGGGATGAACACTGAAGCTTTCTTT; CDR3 protein: CASSDSTGMNTEAFF
V gene: TRBV7-2; D gene: .; clone size: .; J gene: TRBJ1-4; CDR3 DNA: TGTGCCAGCAGCATCAGGGCAACTAATGAAAAACTGTTTTTT; CDR3 protein: CASSIRATNEKLFF